This T cell receptor beta chain was obtained from a study of T cells in Graves' hyperthyroidism and ophthalmopathy. Amplification yielded TCR beta CDR3 regions, with RNA transcripts as the source. HTBI primers were used for first-round RT-PCR of the TCR CDR3. TCRdb itself ran the multiplex PCR reads through MiXCR, one entry per CDR3 protein. The sample contains hundreds of thousands of distinct CDR3 sequences, around 16% of which appear only once. Broader study findings: Ophthalmopathy stood apart from stable hyperthyroidism in a 13 V-J model.

This clonotype has ten or more counts. What it recognizes is unknown. The TCR comes from a woman in her late teens or twenties with Graves' hyperthyroidism. The sequenced sample was blood.

The chain's CDR3 is CASSSTVGGRGSPLHF. The DNA for the CDR3 is TGTGCCAGCAGCTCAACCGTCGGGGGTCGGGGTTCACCCCTCCACTTT. The gene calls are TRBV7-8 and TRBJ1-6; maybe TRBD1 (5 bases). CDR1 SGHVS and CDR2 FQNEAQ come from the germline V gene. The CDR3 sequence is 16 residues long. Trimming left V 4 bases short and J 9 bases short, with 19 bases between.